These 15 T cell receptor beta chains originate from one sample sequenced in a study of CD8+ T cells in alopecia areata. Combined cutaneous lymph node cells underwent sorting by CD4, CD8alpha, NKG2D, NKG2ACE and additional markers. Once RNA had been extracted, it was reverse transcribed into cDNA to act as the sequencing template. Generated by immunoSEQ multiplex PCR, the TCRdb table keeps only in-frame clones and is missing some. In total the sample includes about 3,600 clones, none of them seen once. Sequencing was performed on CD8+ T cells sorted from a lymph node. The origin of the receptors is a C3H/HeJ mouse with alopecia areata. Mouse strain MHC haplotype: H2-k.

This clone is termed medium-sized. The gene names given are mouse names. CDR3 in amino acids: CASSDGGSSYEQYF. CDR3 DNA (partial): TGTGCCAGCAGTGACGGGGGGAGCTCCTAT. The rearrangement joins TRBV13-1 to TRBJ2-7, with TRBD2 as a possible D gene (6 bases). Sequencing ends 4 residues short of the CDR3 end; the germline J gene provides the rest. This CDR3 has 14 residues. Trimming took 2 bases from V and 0 from J, leaving 9 bases between them. From germline, CDR1 is NSHNY and CDR2 SYGAGN.

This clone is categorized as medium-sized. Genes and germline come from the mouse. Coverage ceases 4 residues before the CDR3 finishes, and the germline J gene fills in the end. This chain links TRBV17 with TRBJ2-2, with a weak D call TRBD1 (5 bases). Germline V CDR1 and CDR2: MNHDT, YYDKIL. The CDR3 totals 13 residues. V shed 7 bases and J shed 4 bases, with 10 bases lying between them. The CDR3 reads CASKGEGTGQLYF. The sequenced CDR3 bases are TGTGCTAGCAAAGGGGAGGGCACCGGG.

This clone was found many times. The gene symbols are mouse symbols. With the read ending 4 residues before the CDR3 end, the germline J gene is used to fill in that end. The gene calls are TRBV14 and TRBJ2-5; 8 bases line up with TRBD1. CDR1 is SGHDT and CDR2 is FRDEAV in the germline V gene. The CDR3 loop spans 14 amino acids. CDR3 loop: CASSFPDRDDTQYF. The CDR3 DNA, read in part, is TGTGCCAGCAGTTTCCCGGACAGGGATGAC. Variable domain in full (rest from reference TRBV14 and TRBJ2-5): EAGVTQSPRYAVLQEGQAVSFWCDPISGHDTLYWYQQPRDQGPQLLVYFRDEAVIDNSQLPSDRFSAVRPKGTNSTLKIQSAKQGDTATYLCASSFPDRDDTQYFGPGTRLLVL.

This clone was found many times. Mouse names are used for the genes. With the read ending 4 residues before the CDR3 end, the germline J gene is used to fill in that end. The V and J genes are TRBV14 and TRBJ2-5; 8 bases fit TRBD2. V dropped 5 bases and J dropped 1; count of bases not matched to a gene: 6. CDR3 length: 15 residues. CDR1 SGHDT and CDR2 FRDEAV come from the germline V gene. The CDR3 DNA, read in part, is TGTGCCAGCAGAAAGGGGGGGCGGTACCAAGAC. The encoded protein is CASRKGGRYQD. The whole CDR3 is CASRKGGRYQDTQYF. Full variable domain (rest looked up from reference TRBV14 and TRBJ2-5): EAGVTQSPRYAVLQEGQAVSFWCDPISGHDTLYWYQQPRDQGPQLLVYFRDEAVIDNSQLPSDRFSAVRPKGTNSTLKIQSAKQGDTATYLCASRKGGRYQDTQYFGPGTRLLVL.

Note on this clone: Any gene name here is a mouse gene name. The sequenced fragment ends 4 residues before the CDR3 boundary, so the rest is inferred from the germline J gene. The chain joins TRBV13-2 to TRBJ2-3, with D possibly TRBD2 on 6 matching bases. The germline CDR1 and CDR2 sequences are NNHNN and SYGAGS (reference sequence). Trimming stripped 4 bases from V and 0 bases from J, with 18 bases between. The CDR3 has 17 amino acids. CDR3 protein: CASGNARLGSSAETLYF. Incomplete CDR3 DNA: TGTGCCAGCGGTAATGCGAGGCTGGGGTCTAGTGCAGAA.

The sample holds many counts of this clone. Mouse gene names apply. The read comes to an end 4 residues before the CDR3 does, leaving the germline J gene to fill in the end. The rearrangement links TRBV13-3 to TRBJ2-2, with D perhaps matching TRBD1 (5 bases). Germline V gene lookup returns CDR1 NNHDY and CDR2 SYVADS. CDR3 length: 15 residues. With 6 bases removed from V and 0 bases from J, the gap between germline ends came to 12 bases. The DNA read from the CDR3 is TGTGCCAGCAACCAACAGGAATCAAACACCGGG. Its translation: CASNQQESNTG. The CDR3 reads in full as CASNQQESNTGQLYF. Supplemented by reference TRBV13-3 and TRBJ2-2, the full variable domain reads EAAVTQSPRSKVAVTGGKVTLSCHQTNNHDYMYWYRQDTGHGLRLIHYSYVADSTEKGDIPDGYKASRPSQENFSLILELASLSQTAVYFCASNQQESNTGQLYFGEGSKLTVL.

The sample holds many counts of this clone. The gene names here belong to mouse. The DNA read from the CDR3 is TGTGCCAGCGGTGACCCCGGGACAGGCCTCTAT. This codes for CASGDPGTGLY. The complete CDR3 sequence is CASGDPGTGLYEQYF. J is TRBJ2-7 and V is TRBV13-2; 8 bases are shared with TRBD1. The missing CDR3 end, 4 residues past where the read stops, is filled in from the germline J gene. Looked up from germline, CDR1 is NNHNN and CDR2 is SYGAGS (reference sequence). With 2 bases clipped from V and 3 bases from J, the junction kept 7 bases outside the gene matches. This CDR3 has 15 amino acids.

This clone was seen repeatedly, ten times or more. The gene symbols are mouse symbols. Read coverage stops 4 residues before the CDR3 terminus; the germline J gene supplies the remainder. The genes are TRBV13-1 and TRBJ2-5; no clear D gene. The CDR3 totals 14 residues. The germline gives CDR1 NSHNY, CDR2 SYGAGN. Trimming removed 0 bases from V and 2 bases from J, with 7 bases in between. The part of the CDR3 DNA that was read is TGTGCCAGCAGTGATGCAATCAGCCAAGAC. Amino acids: CASSDAISQD. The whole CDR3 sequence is CASSDAISQDTQYF.

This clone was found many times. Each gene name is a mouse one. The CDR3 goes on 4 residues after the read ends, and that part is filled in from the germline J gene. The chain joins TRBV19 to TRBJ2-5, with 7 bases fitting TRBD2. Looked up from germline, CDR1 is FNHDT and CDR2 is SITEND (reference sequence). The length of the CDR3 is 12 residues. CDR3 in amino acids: CASSTGGDTQYF. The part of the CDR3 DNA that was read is TGTGCCAGCAGTACTGGGGGAGAC.

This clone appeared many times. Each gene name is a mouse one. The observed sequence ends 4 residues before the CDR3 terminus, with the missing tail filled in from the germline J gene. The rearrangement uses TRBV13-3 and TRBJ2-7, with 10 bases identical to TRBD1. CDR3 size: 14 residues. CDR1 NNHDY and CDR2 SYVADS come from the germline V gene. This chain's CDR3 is CASSDVGQGYEQYF. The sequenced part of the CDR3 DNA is TGTGCCAGCAGTGATGTGGGACAGGGGTAT.

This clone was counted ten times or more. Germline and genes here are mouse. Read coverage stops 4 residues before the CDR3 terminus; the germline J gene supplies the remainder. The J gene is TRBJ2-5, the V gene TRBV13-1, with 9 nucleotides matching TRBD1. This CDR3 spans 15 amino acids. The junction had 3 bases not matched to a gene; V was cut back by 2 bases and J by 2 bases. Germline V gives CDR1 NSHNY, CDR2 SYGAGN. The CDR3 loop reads CASSEKQGAQDTQYF. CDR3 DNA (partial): TGTGCCAGCAGTGAGAAACAGGGGGCCCAAGAC.

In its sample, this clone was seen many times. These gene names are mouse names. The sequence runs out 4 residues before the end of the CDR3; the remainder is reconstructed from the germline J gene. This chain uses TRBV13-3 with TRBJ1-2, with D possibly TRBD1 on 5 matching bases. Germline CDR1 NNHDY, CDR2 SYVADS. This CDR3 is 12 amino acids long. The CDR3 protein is CASSGAGTDYTF. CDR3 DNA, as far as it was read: TGTGCCAGCAGTGGGGCAGGGACC.

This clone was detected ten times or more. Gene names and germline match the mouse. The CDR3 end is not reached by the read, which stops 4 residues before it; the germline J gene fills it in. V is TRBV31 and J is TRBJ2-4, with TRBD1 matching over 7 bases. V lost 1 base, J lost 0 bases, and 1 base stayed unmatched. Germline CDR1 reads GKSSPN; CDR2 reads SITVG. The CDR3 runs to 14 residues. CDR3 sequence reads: CAWSRDSSQNTLYF. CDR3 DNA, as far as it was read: TGTGCCTGGAGTCGGGACAGTAGTCAAAAC.

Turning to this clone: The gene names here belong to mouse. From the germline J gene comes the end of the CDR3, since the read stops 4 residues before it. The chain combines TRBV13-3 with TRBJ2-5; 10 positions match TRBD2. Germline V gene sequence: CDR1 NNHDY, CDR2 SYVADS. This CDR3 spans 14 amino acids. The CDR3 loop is CASSDKGLGDTQYF. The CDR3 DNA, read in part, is TGTGCCAGCAGTGATAAGGGACTGGGGGAC. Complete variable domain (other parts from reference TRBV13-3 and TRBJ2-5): EAAVTQSPRSKVAVTGGKVTLSCHQTNNHDYMYWYRQDTGHGLRLIHYSYVADSTEKGDIPDGYKASRPSQENFSLILELASLSQTAVYFCASSDKGLGDTQYFGPGTRLLVL.

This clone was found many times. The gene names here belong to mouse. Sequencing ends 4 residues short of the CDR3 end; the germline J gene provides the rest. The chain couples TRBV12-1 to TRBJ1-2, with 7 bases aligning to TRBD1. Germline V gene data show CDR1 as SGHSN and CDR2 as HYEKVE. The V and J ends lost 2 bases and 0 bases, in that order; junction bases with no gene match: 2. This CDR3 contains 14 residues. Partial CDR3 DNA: TGTGCCAGCTCTCCCACAGGGGCAAACTCC. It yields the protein CASSPTGANS. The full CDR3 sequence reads CASSPTGANSDYTF.